A selection of T cell receptor beta chains follows, all from one sample in a study of CXCR3-negative and CXCR3-positive naive CD8 T cells. Each CDR3 protein gets one entry in TCRdb, which reprocessed the 5' RACE reads and gives no DNA. In all, the sample yields some 28,000 distinct CDR3 sequences. Sequenced material: memory CD8+ T cells from blood. The receptors were gathered from a human donor in good health. Some clones in this sample may be carry-over from other donors' samples. The CDR3 runs from the conserved cysteine through the conserved F or W. The size field is filled for only some rows; it gives once, few, many or a size class.

size,J,V,CDR3
-,TRBJ2-7,TRBV28,CASSFRTPSSYEQYF
-,TRBJ2-1,TRBV5-1,CASSLEDSDYNEQFF
-,TRBJ1-4,TRBV18,CASSPPYGSGEKLFF
-,TRBJ1-5,TRBV4-3,CASSPFQGNQPQHF
-,TRBJ2-5,TRBV20-1,CSALYTSGPFRGETQYF
-,TRBJ2-7,TRBV29-1,CSVAVGDTYEQYF
-,TRBJ2-2,TRBV6-6,CASTRENLNTGELFF
-,TRBJ2-7,TRBV6-5,CASSYSRGISEQYF
-,TRBJ1-5,TRBV4-1,CASSQDPGTGGHQPQHF
-,TRBJ2-7,TRBV5-1,CATSPDWDYEQYF
-,TRBJ1-1,TRBV5-4,CASSPHTDLDTEAFF
-,TRBJ2-1,TRBV6-2/TRBV6-3,CASSYPTGGAYNEQFF
-,TRBJ1-1,TRBV9,CASSPSALNTEAFF
-,TRBJ2-1,TRBV4-3,CASSRGASSYNEQFF
-,TRBJ2-7,TRBV29-1,CSIEEQVPYEQYF
-,TRBJ2-7,TRBV7-9,CASTPPAATGEQYF
-,TRBJ2-1,TRBV6-6,CASRLAGVAGNEQFF
-,TRBJ2-7,TRBV28,CASRLRGSYEQYF
-,TRBJ1-1,TRBV29-1,CSTRPGQGVNTEAFF
-,TRBJ1-4,TRBV7-9,CASSLASGGEKLFF
-,TRBJ2-1,TRBV7-3,CASSLQGFSYNEQFF
-,TRBJ1-3,TRBV20-1,CSARGVGKKKNSGNTIYF
-,TRBJ2-7,TRBV19,CASRSDRDPPHEQYF
-,TRBJ1-2,TRBV10-3,CAIVLGQGIGGYTF
-,TRBJ2-3,TRBV28,CASSLRGRTDTQYF
-,TRBJ2-1,TRBV11-3,CASSSTGNEQFF
-,TRBJ1-5,TRBV21-1,CASSKNPSPTSARGNQPQHF
-,TRBJ2-2,TRBV7-9,CASSFTGGSTGELFF
-,TRBJ1-3,TRBV29-1,CSVVEGLGNTIYF
medium-sized,TRBJ1-2,TRBV7-2,CASSLGGAAPYGYTF
-,TRBJ1-6,TRBV28,CASNELSYSSPLHF
-,TRBJ2-7,TRBV12-3/TRBV12-4,CASSFGNTYEQYF
-,TRBJ2-1,TRBV11-2,CASSLGGGTSNEQFF
-,TRBJ1-2,TRBV5-1,CASSPGGPANYGYTF
-,TRBJ2-3,TRBV7-9,CASSDDRGLRDTQYF
medium-sized,TRBJ2-1,TRBV20-1,CSAPLGGASDYNEQFF
-,TRBJ1-1,TRBV20-1,CSAKYRDTEAFF
-,TRBJ2-5,TRBV7-2,CASSLLVWTQETQYF
-,TRBJ2-7,TRBV7-2,CASSSSQGTLYEQYF
-,TRBJ1-2,TRBV29-1,CSVGPDRSSGYTF
-,TRBJ1-6,TRBV27,CASSFLPLGMRNSPLHF
-,TRBJ2-6,TRBV6-4,CASSPDRGSGANVLTF
-,TRBJ1-2,TRBV7-9,CASSQDRGPEGYTF
-,TRBJ2-1,TRBV7-8,CASSPHRDTNEQFF
-,TRBJ2-7,TRBV7-6,CASSPTWDRSSYEQYF
-,TRBJ2-1,TRBV4-1,CASSPFGGRSNEQFF
medium-sized,TRBJ2-1,TRBV29-1,CSVESRGDYEQFF
-,TRBJ2-7,TRBV6-2/TRBV6-3,CASSPLVNYEQYF
-,TRBJ2-3,TRBV7-9,CASSPSIRDRRSSTDTQYF
-,TRBJ1-5,TRBV29-1,CSARWREGQPQHF
-,TRBJ1-4,TRBV28,CATQGATNEKLFF
-,TRBJ2-7,TRBV11-2,CASSLTVPYEQYF
-,TRBJ1-5,TRBV4-3,CASSQDWTGGQPQHF
-,TRBJ2-1,TRBV12-3/TRBV12-4,CASSLSSNEQFF